These 15 T cell receptor beta chains were sequenced from one sample in a study of blood T cell repertoires in COVID-19. Method: immunoSEQ multiplex PCR; TCRdb's copy keeps in-frame clones and lacks some. The table has 75,000 to 100,000 clones, roughly 80% seen once. The sample taken for sequencing was peripheral blood. Every receptor here comes from a man aged 60 to 75 with acute or convalescent COVID-19.

V gene TRBV9 combines with J gene TRBJ2-2; D is perhaps TRBD1 (6 bases). Germline lookup yields CDR1 SGDLS and CDR2 YYNGEE. The length of the CDR3 is 14 residues. Trimming stripped 1 base from V and 3 bases from J, with 7 bases between. This CDR3 reads CASSVQGYTGELFF. CDR3 DNA: TGTGCCAGCAGCGTACAGGGGTACACCGGGGAGCTGTTTTTT.

The chain carries TRBV3-1 (or the pseudogene TRBV3-2) and TRBJ2-3, with TRBD2 identical over 7 bases. V lost 0 bases to trimming and J lost 1 base; unmatched junction nucleotides: 4. Germline CDR1 is LGHDT and CDR2 is YNNKEL (reference sequence). The CDR3 length is 16 residues. The CDR3 here is CASSQDPAGGTDTQYF. CDR3 DNA sequence: TGTGCCAGCAGCCAAGACCCCGCGGGGGGCACAGATACGCAGTATTTT.

The chain couples TRBV7-2 to TRBJ2-3; 7 bases map to TRBD2. Germline CDR1 is SGHTA and CDR2 is FQGNSA. This CDR3 spans 16 amino acids. V lost 2 bases, J lost 6 bases, and 11 bases stayed unmatched. The CDR3 loop reads CASSLYGGRSSDTQYF. In DNA form, the CDR3 reads TGTGCCAGCAGCTTATATGGCGGGAGATCCTCCGATACGCAGTATTTT.

The chain joins TRBV7-2 to TRBJ1-2; D ambiguous. Germline V gene sequence: CDR1 SGHTA, CDR2 FQGNSA. The V end was cut by 1 base, the J end by 4 bases, with 7 bases between. The CDR3 sequence is 13 residues long. The CDR3 sequence is CASSLVRSYGYTF. The CDR3 DNA reads as TGTGCCAGCAGCTTAGTGAGAAGCTATGGCTACACCTTC.

The J gene is TRBJ1-6, the V gene TRBV6-5, with D possibly matching TRBD1 (5 bases). The CDR3 is 13 residues long. Germline-derived CDR1 and CDR2 are MNHEY and SVGAGI. Trimming removed 7 bases at V and 10 bases at J, with 14 bases between. Written as DNA, the CDR3 is TGTGCCAGCAATAAGAGACAGTCCTCACCCCTCCACTTT. It encodes CASNKRQSSPLHF.

This chain joins TRBV7-2 and TRBJ1-2; D call uncertain. Per germline, CDR1 SGHTA and CDR2 FQGNSA. The CDR3 length is 13 residues. V lost 5 bases to trimming and J lost 1 base, with 8 bases between them. The CDR3 loop reads CASSRDINYGYTF. The CDR3 bases are TGTGCCAGCAGCCGTGACATTAACTATGGCTACACCTTC.

The rearrangement uses TRBV15 and TRBJ2-7; TRBD2 is a possible D gene (5 bases). V was shortened by 0 bases and J by 6 bases, with 18 bases between the two germline ends. Germline lookup yields CDR1 LNHNV and CDR2 YYDKDF (reference sequence). This CDR3 is 16 amino acids long. The CDR3 DNA reads as TGTGCCACCAGCAGAGAGGTTTACGGGGTCGGAGGCGAGCAGTACTTC. This gives the protein CATSREVYGVGGEQYF. Full variable domain (missing parts from reference TRBV15 and TRBJ2-7): DAMVIQNPRYQVTQFGKPVTLSCSQTLNHNVMYWYQQKSSQAPKLLFHYYDKDFNNEADTPDNFQSRRPNTSFCFLDIRSPGLGDTAMYLCATSREVYGVGGEQYFGPGTRLTVT.

The rearrangement uses TRBV20-1 and TRBJ2-7, with 10 positions matching TRBD2. Germline CDR1 DFQATT, CDR2 SNEGSKA (reference sequence). V shed 3 bases, J shed 5 bases, and the junction held 10 bases outside the gene matches. CDR3 length: 15 amino acids. CDR3 sequence reads: CSASGWASGRNEQYF. CDR3 nucleotide sequence: TGCAGTGCTAGTGGTTGGGCTAGCGGGAGAAACGAGCAGTACTTC.

The table lists this clone with a count of one. CDR3 amino acids: CASSSTGTGNTIYF. In DNA form, the CDR3 reads TGTGCCAGCAGTTCCACAGGGACTGGAAACACCATATATTTT. The chain couples TRBV6-6 to TRBJ1-3; a possible D gene is TRBD1 (6 bases). This CDR3 has 14 residues. The germline V gene encodes CDR1 MNHNY and CDR2 SVGAGI (reference sequence). Trimming left V 4 bases short and J 2 bases short, with 9 bases between.

There are many counts of this clone. V gene TRBV24-1 combines with J gene TRBJ1-6; D remains ambiguous. V was cut by 8 bases and J by 9 bases, with 7 bases left in between. The V gene's germline CDR1 is KGHDR and CDR2 SFDVKD. The CDR3 runs to 11 residues. CDR3 in amino acids: CATNQFSPLHF. CDR3 DNA: TGTGCCACCAATCAGTTTTCACCCCTCCACTTT.

The chain combines TRBV29-1 with TRBJ2-1; 12 bases fit TRBD1. Germline V gene sequence: CDR1 SQVTM, CDR2 ANQGSEA. Unmatched junction bases numbered 7, after V lost 7 bases and J lost 6 bases. There are 14 residues in the CDR3. CDR3 DNA: TGCAGCGCCCCCGGGACAGGGGGCCTCAATGAGCAGTTCTTC. The encoded protein is CSAPGTGGLNEQFF.

The CDR3 DNA is TGTGCCAGCAATGAGGACAGGGCTAGTACCGGGGAGCTGTTTTTT. Translating gives CASNEDRASTGELFF. The genes are TRBV3-1 (or the pseudogene TRBV3-2) and TRBJ2-2; 8 bases agree with TRBD1. The CDR3 has 15 residues. The ends lost 7 bases at V and 5 bases at J; junction bases unmatched: 9. Germline loops: CDR1 LGHDT, CDR2 YNNKEL (reference sequence).

DNA of the CDR3: TGTGCCAGCAGCTTAGCTTCTAGTCTCTATGGCTACACCTTC. This sequence encodes CASSLASSLYGYTF. The genes are TRBV7-2 and TRBJ1-2; no clear D gene. Germline V gene sequence: CDR1 SGHTA, CDR2 FQGNSA. This CDR3 contains 14 residues. V was trimmed by 0 bases and J by 4 bases, leaving 9 bases between them.

This chain links TRBV28 with TRBJ1-1, with D unclear. Germline loops: CDR1 MDHEN, CDR2 SYDVKM. The CDR3 is 13 amino acids. V dropped 3 bases and J dropped 0 bases, with 5 bases sitting between them. The CDR3 reads CASSFSLNTEAFF. The CDR3, as DNA: TGTGCCAGCAGTTTTTCTCTGAACACTGAAGCTTTCTTT.

This chain connects TRBV27 to TRBJ2-7; TRBD1 agrees at 7 bases. Germline V lookup: CDR1 MNHEY, CDR2 SMNVEV (reference sequence). The CDR3 totals 14 residues. J lost 6 bases, V lost 4 bases, and 9 bases had no gene match. The CDR3 bases are TGTGCCAGCAGTTCCCTGACAGGGATCCGCGAGCAGTACTTC. This translates into CASSSLTGIREQYF.